This TCR beta chain was identified during a study of T cell changes during pregnancy in multiple sclerosis. V dropped 1 base and J dropped 12; count of bases not matched to a gene: 12. There are 15 residues in the CDR3. In germline, CDR1 is MNHEY, CDR2 SMNVEV (reference sequence). This table comes from immunoSEQ multiplex PCR, and its TCRdb copy is limited to in-frame clones, with some not included. The table lists roughly 46,000 clones, 80% to 95% of them singletons. This sample comprised CD8+ T cells from peripheral blood mononuclear cells, obtained after pregnancy. The receptor's source is a female donor with multiple sclerosis, enrolled in a pregnancy study. V gene TRBV27 combines with J gene TRBJ2-1; 7 bases fit TRBD2. The CDR3: CASSLLGGGGGWQFF. CDR3 sequence (DNA): TGTGCCAGCAGTTTATTGGGGGGGGGTGGCGGGTGGCAGTTCTTC.